These 2 T cell receptor beta chains were sequenced from one sample in a study of cytomegalovirus exposure and HLA in healthy donors. Here immunoSEQ multiplex PCR was the method, and the copy in TCRdb shows in-frame clones only, minus some. The data contain 300,000 or so clones, nearly 90% of them seen just once; the ten biggest clones take up over 0.9%. The sequencing sample was made of PBMCs. The receptor source for this set is a man aged 25 to 40 in good health and CMV-seronegative.

The chain recombines TRBV6-5 with TRBJ1-2; D is undetermined. Trimming left V 7 bases short and J 8 bases short, with 20 bases between. CDR1 and CDR2 from the germline V gene are MNHEY and SVGAGI. CDR3 length: 14 residues. The CDR3 bases are TGTGCCAGCACCCCGGGGAATCATATGGGGGGCTACACCTTC. Protein product: CASTPGNHMGGYTF.

V usage is TRBV27 and J usage is TRBJ1-2; a possible D gene is TRBD1 (5 bases). Trimming stripped 5 bases from V and 3 bases from J, with 13 bases between. Germline lookup yields CDR1 MNHEY and CDR2 SMNVEV (reference sequence). The CDR3 is 14 amino acids. The CDR3 protein is CASSPQGVDYGYTF. CDR3 bases: TGTGCCAGCAGTCCCCAGGGTGTAGACTATGGCTACACCTTC.